A single sample is the source of the 28 T cell receptor beta chains below, sequenced in a study of blood T cell repertoires in COVID-19. Sequencing was performed with immunoSEQ multiplex PCR; in TCRdb, only in-frame clones are kept and a portion is missing. This sample yields roughly 330,000 clones, of which about 90% are seen a single time; 5.3% belongs to the top ten. The sequenced sample consisted of PBMCs or T cells enriched from blood (not recorded which). The receptors derive from a woman in her thirties who had recovered from COVID-19.

V is TRBV2 and J is TRBJ2-3; 11 bases agree with TRBD2. Germline V CDR1 and CDR2: SNHLY, FYNNEI. The CDR3 totals 15 residues. Trimming removed 3 bases from V and 7 bases from J; junction bases left unmatched: 6. Here the CDR3 DNA reads TGTGCCAGCAGTGACGTAACTAGCGGGGGCCATACGCAGTATTTT. It encodes CASSDVTSGGHTQYF. The full variable domain, rest sourced from reference TRBV2 and TRBJ2-3, is EPEVTQTPSHQVTQMGQEVILRCVPISNHLYFYWYRQILGQKVEFLVSFYNNEISEKSEIFDDQFSVERPDGSNFTLKIRSTKLEDSAMYFCASSDVTSGGHTQYFGPGTRLTVL.

The rearrangement joins TRBV12-3 or TRBV12-4 to TRBJ2-5; D is undetermined. The V end lost 6 bases, the J end lost 5 bases, and 10 bases lay between the germline ends. The CDR3 runs 12 residues. The CDR3 region is CASSHPVETQYF. CDR3 nucleotides: TGTGCCAGCAGCCACCCGGTCGAGACCCAGTACTTC.

This chain uses TRBV27 with TRBJ1-5, with D uncertain. Germline V gene data show CDR1 as MNHEY and CDR2 as SMNVEV (reference sequence). Trimming stripped 2 bases from V and 4 bases from J, with 6 bases between. CDR3 length equals 13 residues. The CDR3 sequence is CASSLTGNQPQHF. In DNA, the CDR3 is TGTGCCAGCAGTTTAACCGGGAATCAGCCCCAGCATTTT.

The chain couples TRBV11-3 to TRBJ2-1, with 9 positions matching TRBD1. CDR1 SGHNT and CDR2 YENEEA come from the germline V gene. The CDR3 totals 18 residues. Trimming cost V 5 bases and J 1 base; bases outside gene matches: 12. Here the CDR3 reads CASSKARDREESYNEQFF. CDR3 DNA: TGTGCCAGCAGCAAAGCTCGGGACAGGGAGGAGTCCTACAATGAGCAGTTCTTC.

The chain joins TRBV18 to TRBJ1-3; D is unclear. Per the germline V gene, CDR1 is KGHSH and CDR2 is LQKENI. V was pared by 2 bases and J by 3 bases, with 20 bases between. CDR3 length: 18 amino acids. The CDR3 nucleotides are TGTGCCAGCTCACCATTGCCCGCGGAGGGAAGACATGGAAACACCATATATTTT. Amino acids: CASSPLPAEGRHGNTIYF.

The chain uses TRBV4-3 and TRBJ1-2; D not resolved. CDR1 LGHNA and CDR2 YSLEER come from the germline V gene. The ends were cut back, 1 base at V and 8 bases at J, with 17 bases in the middle. CDR3 length equals 15 residues. CDR3 DNA: TGCGCCAGCAGCCAAGTGGCCGGGATTTCCTACGGCTACACCTTC. Protein product: CASSQVAGISYGYTF.

This clone was observed a few times. V usage is TRBV10-1 and J usage is TRBJ1-1; 10 bases align to TRBD1. The CDR3 has 14 residues. Germline V CDR1 and CDR2: WNHNN, SYGVQD (reference sequence). Unmatched junction bases numbered 7, after V lost 7 bases and J lost 5 bases. This CDR3 is CASTRDRGQTEAFF. The CDR3 nucleotides read TGCGCCAGCACCCGGGACAGGGGTCAAACTGAAGCTTTCTTT.

A single count supports this clone. This chain links TRBV4-3 with TRBJ1-2, with D possibly TRBD1 on 5 matching bases. Germline loops: CDR1 LGHNA, CDR2 YSLEER. CDR3 length equals 14 residues. V was pared by 3 bases and J by 3 bases, with 11 bases between. The CDR3 bases are TGCGCCAGCAGCCAGGCGGGACGGCACTATGGCTACACCTTC. It is translated as CASSQAGRHYGYTF.

The gene calls are TRBV6-4 and TRBJ2-7; 8 bases are shared with TRBD2. Germline CDR1 reads MRHNA; CDR2 reads SNTAGT. J gave up 5 bases and V 4 bases, and 7 bases lay outside the gene matches. The CDR3 covers 14 residues. The CDR3 sequence: CASSAQPGGDEQYF. In nucleotides, the CDR3 is TGTGCCAGCAGTGCCCAACCGGGGGGGGACGAGCAGTACTTC.

The chain's CDR3 is CASSLDSKNTEAFF. The CDR3 DNA is TGTGCCAGCAGTTTAGACAGCAAGAACACTGAAGCTTTCTTT. V usage is TRBV6-6 and J usage is TRBJ1-1; weak D call: TRBD1 (5 bases). V dropped 4 bases and J dropped 1 base, with 10 bases sitting between them. The germline V gene has CDR1 MNHNY and CDR2 SVGAGI (reference sequence). CDR3 length: 14 amino acids.

The V gene is TRBV20-1, the J gene TRBJ1-6; 9 nucleotides agree with TRBD1. Germline V gene lookup returns CDR1 DFQATT and CDR2 SNEGSKA (reference sequence). V trimming: 3 bases; J trimming: 7 bases; junction bases outside the gene matches: 7. The CDR3 is 15 amino acids. CDR3 amino acids: CSASSLDRGNSPLHF. DNA of the CDR3: TGCAGTGCTAGTTCTCTCGACAGGGGGAATTCACCCCTCCACTTT.

V and J are TRBV11-2 and TRBJ2-1; 7 bases are a match to TRBD1. With V trimmed by 0 bases and J by 6 bases, 5 bases remained unmatched. Germline assignment: CDR1 SGHAT and CDR2 FQNNGV. CDR3 size: 15 residues. The CDR3 region is CASSLDATGRNEQFF. CDR3 DNA: TGTGCCAGCAGCTTAGATGCGACAGGGCGCAATGAGCAGTTCTTC.

The V gene is TRBV19, the J gene TRBJ1-2, with D hard to call. This CDR3 spans 11 amino acids. CDR1 is LNHDA, CDR2 SQIVND, per germline (reference sequence). V was trimmed by 7 bases and J by 4 bases, leaving 7 bases between them. The CDR3 loop reads CASTRGYGYTF. CDR3 sequence (DNA): TGTGCCAGTACACGCGGCTATGGCTACACCTTC.

For the CDR3, the DNA is TGTGCCAGCAGTCAACGGGGGGAATCACCCCTCCACTTT. The encoded protein is CASSQRGESPLHF. The rearrangement joins TRBV11-3 to TRBJ1-6, with D maybe TRBD1 (5 bases). The CDR3 has 13 amino acids. Trimming stripped 6 bases from V and 10 bases from J, with 13 bases between. Germline V gene lookup returns CDR1 SGHNT and CDR2 YENEEA.

The V and J genes are TRBV5-1 and TRBJ2-3, with D possibly TRBD1 on 6 matching bases. CDR1 and CDR2 from the germline V gene are SGHRS and YFSETQ. This CDR3 has 15 amino acids. V gave up 4 bases and J gave up 0 bases, with 12 bases separating them. The CDR3 DNA reads as TGCGCCAGCAGCCTGACAGGACCTAGCACAGATACGCAGTATTTT. Its protein product is CASSLTGPSTDTQYF.

The chain combines TRBV9 with TRBJ2-7; a possible D gene is TRBD1 (6 bases). The germline V gene has CDR1 SGDLS and CDR2 YYNGEE. Trimming removed 3 bases from V and 2 bases from J, with 18 bases in between. The CDR3 totals 16 residues. The CDR3 DNA follows: TGTGCCAGCAGCGGGGGGTGGCAGGGGACCACCTACGAGCAGTACTTC. Translating it yields CASSGGWQGTTYEQYF.

This clone appeared a single time. The chain has TRBV3-1 (or the pseudogene TRBV3-2) and TRBJ2-3; D gene unclear. The CDR3 runs 12 residues. V lost 1 base, J lost 4 bases, and 3 bases lay in between. Looked up from germline, CDR1 is LGHDT and CDR2 is YNNKEL (reference sequence). CDR3 in amino acids: CASSQVADTQYF. The CDR3 nucleotides read TGTGCCAGCAGCCAAGTAGCAGATACGCAGTATTTT.

The CDR3 here is CASSRQGSYNEQFF. CDR3 coding DNA: TGTGCCAGCAGCCGACAGGGTTCCTACAATGAGCAGTTCTTC. The rearrangement uses TRBV3-1 (or the pseudogene TRBV3-2) and TRBJ2-1; TRBD1 matches 7 bases. CDR1 is LGHDT and CDR2 is YNNKEL in the germline V gene (reference sequence). The CDR3 runs to 14 residues. The junction had 1 base not matched to a gene; V was cut back by 4 bases and J by 1 base.

This clone was detected once. The rearrangement joins TRBV4-1 to TRBJ1-5, with D unclear. V lost 0 bases to trimming and J lost 6 bases, with 15 bases between them. The length of the CDR3 is 16 residues. Germline CDR1 and CDR2: MGHRA and YSYEKL. The CDR3 DNA is TGCGCCAGCAGCCAAGAGGGAGGAAATAACGGTCAGCCCCAGCATTTT. Protein sequence: CASSQEGGNNGQPQHF.

V is TRBV28 and J is TRBJ1-6; 7 nucleotides line up with TRBD1. The germline V gene encodes CDR1 MDHEN and CDR2 SYDVKM. The CDR3 has 14 amino acids. The trim removed 2 bases at V and 10 bases at J, leaving 5 bases unmatched. The CDR3 here is CASSLDRVSSPLHF. Here the CDR3 DNA reads TGTGCCAGCAGTTTAGACAGGGTTTCCTCACCCCTCCACTTT. Complete variable domain (other parts from reference TRBV28 and TRBJ1-6): DVKVTQSSRYLVKRTGEKVFLECVQDMDHENMFWYRQDPGLGLRLIYFSYDVKMKEKGDIPEGYSVSREKKERFSLILESASTNQTSMYLCASSLDRVSSPLHFGNGTRLTVT.

The chain is built from TRBV28 and TRBJ1-2, with D tentatively TRBD1 (6 bases). CDR1 is MDHEN, CDR2 SYDVKM, per germline. V was cut by 4 bases and J by 8 bases, with 14 bases left in between. This CDR3 comprises 13 residues. Written as DNA, the CDR3 is TGTGCCAGCAGTTCGGGATTCAGGGGAGGCTACACCTTC. Amino acids: CASSSGFRGGYTF.

This sequence joins TRBV5-1 and TRBJ2-7; D perhaps matches TRBD2 (6 bases). V lost 4 bases and J lost 3, with 14 bases in between. The CDR3 length is 14 residues. In germline, CDR1 is SGHRS, CDR2 YFSETQ. Written as DNA, the CDR3 is TGCGCCAGCAGCGGAGGGACCCAGTACTACGAGCAGTACTTC. Amino acid sequence: CASSGGTQYYEQYF.

The rearrangement uses TRBV7-8 and TRBJ1-5, with a tentative D call TRBD1 (5 bases). The CDR3 loop spans 16 amino acids. The V gene's germline CDR1 is SGHVS and CDR2 FQNEAQ. Trimming left V 5 bases short and J 2 bases short, with 16 bases between. The DNA for the CDR3 is TGTGCCAGCAGCGCACTACCGACAGTTGGCAATCAGCCCCAGCATTTT. Its translation is CASSALPTVGNQPQHF.

A single count supports this clone. This rearrangement joins TRBV18 to TRBJ1-3; tentatively, D is TRBD1 (5 bases). CDR1 is KGHSH, CDR2 LQKENI, per germline. The CDR3 is 16 residues long. With 2 bases removed from V and 0 bases from J, the gap between germline ends came to 11 bases. The CDR3 DNA is TGTGCCAGCTCACCAACGCCGGGGGACTCTGGAAACACCATATATTTT. Amino acids: CASSPTPGDSGNTIYF.

The chain combines TRBV7-2 with TRBJ1-2, with TRBD1 matching over 8 bases. This CDR3 is built from 17 residues. Germline lookup yields CDR1 SGHTA and CDR2 FQGNSA. Unmatched junction bases numbered 11, after V lost 1 base and J lost 4 bases. The CDR3 DNA sequence: TGTGCCAGCAGCTTAGTAGGCCCCGGACAGGGCGTCTATGGCTACACCTTC. Amino acids: CASSLVGPGQGVYGYTF.

The sample holds one count of this clone. V gene TRBV7-9 combines with J gene TRBJ1-3; tentative D call: TRBD1 (6 bases). This CDR3 region has 16 residues. Trimming left V 5 bases short and J 4 bases short, with 18 bases between. In germline, CDR1 is SEHNR, CDR2 FQNEAQ (reference sequence). The CDR3 sequence is CASSALGTRGGNTIYF. The CDR3, as DNA: TGTGCCAGCAGCGCCTTGGGGACAAGGGGAGGAAACACCATATATTTT.

The chain links TRBV28 to TRBJ1-2, with TRBD1 matching over 8 bases. V shed 5 bases, J shed 8 bases, and the junction held 10 bases outside the gene matches. Germline assignment: CDR1 MDHEN and CDR2 SYDVKM. There are 14 residues in the CDR3. CDR3 nucleotides: TGTGCCAGCAGTGGACAGGGCCTGGTCGGAGGCTACACCTTC. Amino acid sequence: CASSGQGLVGGYTF.

This chain links TRBV4-1 with TRBJ1-5; maybe TRBD1 (5 bases). This CDR3 region has 19 residues. V lost 2 bases, J lost 1 base, and 21 bases lay in between. CDR1 is MGHRA, CDR2 YSYEKL, per germline. CDR3: CASSQLGSIGARSNQPQHF. The CDR3 DNA sequence: TGCGCCAGCAGCCAACTTGGTTCGATAGGGGCTCGGAGCAATCAGCCCCAGCATTTT.